The 13 T cell receptor beta chains given below trace back to one sample, sequenced in a study of T cell responses to AZD1222 COVID-19 vaccine (dated by TCRdb to the early 2020s). The intended sense of this specimen's time point label: baseline before first vaccination. Preparation of the library involved the immunoSEQ multiplex PCR assay. TCRdb retrieved this table from immuneACCESS and kept in-frame rearrangements only. Not all clones are present; in checked studies, unresolved V genes account for under half, and no reason is known for the remainder. Recorded for this sample are roughly 160,000 clones; 90% of them occurred a single time. In total, the top ten clones hold about 1.6% of the sample. The sequenced sample was peripheral blood, obtained on day 0 of AZD1222 vaccination. Every receptor here comes from an adult in good health.

The gene calls are TRBV7-2 and TRBJ2-3; D call uncertain. Trimming removed 7 bases at V and 3 bases at J, with 17 bases between. CDR1 and CDR2 from the germline V gene are SGHTA and FQGNSA. The CDR3 is made up of 15 amino acids. CDR3: CASTSIRVGTDTQYF. The CDR3 bases are TGTGCCAGCACCTCAATCCGGGTGGGAACAGATACGCAGTATTTT.

This chain connects TRBV29-1 to TRBJ2-5; D remains unclear. The CDR3 is made up of 11 amino acids. The germline V gene encodes CDR1 SQVTM and CDR2 ANQGSEA. V was pared by 4 bases and J by 4 bases, with 7 bases between. This CDR3 reads CSVVLLETQYF. In DNA form, the CDR3 reads TGCAGCGTTGTTCTATTAGAGACCCAGTACTTC.

This chain links TRBV5-1 with TRBJ1-6, with no clear D. This CDR3 contains 14 residues. Germline loops: CDR1 SGHRS, CDR2 YFSETQ. V was cut by 0 bases and J by 13 bases, with 14 bases left in between. As DNA, the CDR3 is TGCGCCAGCAGCTTGGTGTCACGGCAGGAGCCCCTCCACTTT. Residues: CASSLVSRQEPLHF.

This clone came up once. This rearrangement joins TRBV7-8 to TRBJ2-3; weak D call: TRBD1 (5 bases). The CDR3 has 11 amino acids. The germline gives CDR1 SGHVS, CDR2 FQNEAQ. V was cut by 6 bases and J by 6 bases, with 7 bases left in between. The CDR3: CASRRQDTQYF. The CDR3 DNA reads TGTGCCAGCAGGCGACAGGATACGCAGTATTTT. Combining the CDR3 with reference TRBV7-8 and TRBJ2-3 gives the whole variable domain GAGVSQSPRYKVAKRGQDVALRCDPISGHVSLFWYQQALGQGPEFLTYFQNEAQLDKSGLPSDRFFAERPEGSVSTLKIQRTQQEDSAVYLCASRRQDTQYFGPGTRLTVL.

V gene TRBV7-8 combines with J gene TRBJ1-5, with 9 bases that match TRBD1. This CDR3 is built from 16 residues. Trimming at V came to 2 bases and at J to 5 bases, leaving 7 bases not matched to a gene. Per the germline V gene, CDR1 is SGHVS and CDR2 is FQNEAQ. The CDR3 protein is CASSLSKTGGHQPQHF. CDR3 nucleotides: TGTGCCAGCAGCTTAAGTAAAACAGGGGGCCATCAGCCCCAGCATTTT.

This chain links TRBV7-9 with TRBJ1-5; D gene uncertain. Germline lookup yields CDR1 SEHNR and CDR2 FQNEAQ (reference sequence). V was clipped by 2 bases and J by 6 bases, with 5 bases between them. The CDR3 is made up of 12 amino acids. The CDR3 protein is CASSLISQPQHF. CDR3 in DNA: TGTGCCAGCAGCTTAATAAGTCAGCCCCAGCATTTT.

The sample holds one count of this clone. The genes are TRBV19 and TRBJ1-1; 8 bases match TRBD1. V was clipped by 4 bases and J by 1 base; unmatched bases: 5. From germline, CDR1 is LNHDA and CDR2 SQIVND (reference sequence). The CDR3 has 15 amino acids. The CDR3 DNA follows: TGTGCCAGTAGTAGAACCGGGACAGGGAACACTGAAGCTTTCTTT. It encodes CASSRTGTGNTEAFF.

The V and J genes are TRBV14 and TRBJ1-1, with 7 positions matching TRBD1. This CDR3 has 13 amino acids. V lost 6 bases to trimming and J lost 5 bases; unmatched junction nucleotides: 6. The V gene's germline CDR1 is SGHDN and CDR2 FVKESK. The DNA for the CDR3 is TGTGCCAGCAGTCTCATGACAGGGACTGAAGCTTTCTTT. Translated, it gives CASSLMTGTEAFF.

The V call is TRBV30, the J call TRBJ1-4, with D unclear. CDR3 length: 14 amino acids. Per germline, CDR1 GTSNPN and CDR2 SVGIG (reference sequence). Trimming pared 1 base from V and 8 bases from J, leaving 14 bases between. The CDR3 protein is CAWSADILGEKLFF. CDR3 nucleotides: TGTGCCTGGAGTGCTGACATCCTCGGGGAAAAACTGTTTTTT.

Note on this clone: Different DNA sequences within this sample yield the same CDR3. The chain combines TRBV6-5 with TRBJ1-1; D remains ambiguous. The CDR3 is 12 amino acids. V was cut by 2 bases and J by 4 bases, with 5 bases left in between. Germline V CDR1 and CDR2: MNHEY, SVGAGI. The CDR3 DNA sequence: TGTGCCAGCAGTTACGAGGGCACTGAAGCTTTCTTT. Amino acid sequence: CASSYEGTEAFF.

The chain has TRBV29-1 and TRBJ2-5; 8 bases match TRBD1. The ends lost 5 bases at V and 1 base at J; junction bases unmatched: 3. The CDR3 has 13 amino acids. Per germline, CDR1 SQVTM and CDR2 ANQGSEA. In DNA form, the CDR3 reads TGCAGCGTTCGAACAGGGGGCCAAGAGACCCAGTACTTC. Encoded protein: CSVRTGGQETQYF. The variable domain in full, with the rest retrieved from reference TRBV29-1 and TRBJ2-5, is SAVISQKPSRDICQRGTSLTIQCQVDSQVTMMFWYRQQPGQSLTLIATANQGSEATYESGFVIDKFPISRPNLTFSTLTVSNMSPEDSSIYLCSVRTGGQETQYFGPGTRLLVL.

V and J are TRBV5-1 and TRBJ1-3; 7 nucleotides align to TRBD1. The germline V gene encodes CDR1 SGHRS and CDR2 YFSETQ. V lost 4 bases to trimming and J lost 0 bases; unmatched junction nucleotides: 7. This CDR3 has 16 residues. The CDR3 DNA reads as TGCGCCAGCAGCCCTTGGACAGGTATCTCTGGAAACACCATATATTTT. Translating gives CASSPWTGISGNTIYF. Using reference TRBV5-1 and TRBJ1-3 for the parts outside the CDR3, the full variable domain is KAGVTQTPRYLIKTRGQQVTLSCSPISGHRSVSWYQQTPGQGLQFLFEYFSETQRNKGNFPGRFSGRQFSNSRSEMNVSTLELGDSALYLCASSPWTGISGNTIYFGEGSWLTVV.

The rearrangement links TRBV5-1 to TRBJ1-5, with 9 nucleotides matching TRBD1. The CDR3 length is 15 residues. CDR1 is SGHRS and CDR2 is YFSETQ in the germline V gene. With 2 bases clipped from V and 3 bases from J, the junction kept 3 bases outside the gene matches. Here the CDR3 reads CASSLQGAYNQPQHF. The CDR3, as DNA: TGCGCCAGCAGCTTACAGGGGGCTTACAATCAGCCCCAGCATTTT.